Listed below are T cell receptor beta chains from one sample, sequenced in a study of cytomegalovirus exposure and HLA in healthy donors. Generated by immunoSEQ multiplex PCR, the TCRdb table keeps only in-frame clones and is missing some. The table has more than 200,000 clones, about 75% seen once. The material sequenced was PBMCs. The receptors were sampled from a man aged 18 to 29 in good health and CMV-seronegative. Both conserved end residues are part of each CDR3. The D gene is left open where the match is weak. Clone size is not always given. Where it is, it says once, few, many or a class for expanded clones.

>NA|TRBV28|TRBJ1-4|TRBD1
TGTGCCAGCAGTTTCTTGGGGGCAGGGGGAAGACTGTTTTTT
CASSFLGAGGRLFF
>NA|TRBV7-9|TRBJ2-7|TRBD1
TGTGCCAGCAGCTCGGGACAGGGATCCTACGAGCAGTACTTC
CASSSGQGSYEQYF
>few|TRBV11-1|TRBJ2-7|NA
TGTGCCAGCAGCTTAGCGGGCGGGACAGACTCCTACGAGCAGTACTTC
CASSLAGGTDSYEQYF
>NA|TRBV4-1|TRBJ1-1|NA
TGCGCCAGCAGCCAAGACCGAACGGTTTTGAACACTGAAGCTTTCTTT
CASSQDRTVLNTEAFF
>NA|TRBV28|TRBJ2-7|NA
TGTGCCAGCAGCGCGCTTGTCGACAGAGATCTCTCCTACGAGCAGTACTTC
CASSALVDRDLSYEQYF
>NA|TRBV15|TRBJ2-3|NA
TGTGCCACCAGCAGAGCCCTACCGCAAGCGGGCCCCACAGATACGCAGTATTTT
CATSRALPQAGPTDTQYF
>NA|TRBV7-6|TRBJ2-7|TRBD1
TGTGCCAGCAGCCTAGAGACAGGGGCCTCCTACGAGCAGTACTTC
CASSLETGASYEQYF
>NA|TRBV19|TRBJ2-1|NA
TGTGCCAGTAGTATCCCTGGGACACCCTACAATGAGCAGTTCTTC
CASSIPGTPYNEQFF
>NA|TRBV4-3|TRBJ2-5|NA
TGCGCCAGCAGCCAAGTACCGGGGGAAGAGACCCAGTACTTC
CASSQVPGEETQYF
>once|TRBV7-8|TRBJ1-5|NA
TGTGCCAGCAGCCAGTGGGGGGGGAATCAGCCCCAGCATTTT
CASSQWGGNQPQHF
>NA|TRBV19|TRBJ2-7|NA
TGTGCCAGTAGCCCCCGGACTTCCCTCTACGAGCAGTACTTC
CASSPRTSLYEQYF
>few|TRBV5-8|TRBJ2-7|NA
TGTGCCAGCAGCTTGGTTGCAGGAACCTACGAGCAGTACTTC
CASSLVAGTYEQYF
>NA|TRBV7-8|TRBJ2-3|NA
TGTGCCAGCAGCTTAGCTGAGATTGACACAGATACGCAGTATTTT
CASSLAEIDTDTQYF
>NA|TRBV28|TRBJ2-3|TRBD2
TGTGCCAGCAGTCCCGGGGGGATGGCAGATACGCAGTATTTT
CASSPGGMADTQYF
>NA|TRBV6-7|TRBJ1-5|NA
TGTGCCAGCATTGAGGTGGTGGGTCAGCCCCAGCATTTT
CASIEVVGQPQHF
>NA|TRBV5-1|TRBJ2-2|NA
TGCGCCAGCAGCCGCCCGGGGGGCCTCAACACCGGGGAGCTGTTTTTT
CASSRPGGLNTGELFF
>NA|TRBV29-1|TRBJ2-4|TRBD1
TGCAGCGCATCGACAGGGGTAGACATTCAGTACTTC
CSASTGVDIQYF
>NA|TRBV11-2|TRBJ2-1|NA
TGTGCCAGCAGCCCGTTAAATGAGCAGTTCTTC
CASSPLNEQFF
>once|TRBV4-3|TRBJ1-2|NA
TGCGCCAGCAGCCAAGGGTACGACAGAGCCTATGGCTACACCTTC
CASSQGYDRAYGYTF
>few|TRBV19|TRBJ2-3|TRBD2
TGTGCCAGTAGTAACTCACCCGGGACTAGTGGAGATACGCAGTATTTT
CASSNSPGTSGDTQYF
>few|TRBV9|TRBJ1-3|TRBD1
TGTGCCAGCAGAGACAGGGACGCTGGAAACACCATATATTTT
CASRDRDAGNTIYF
>NA|TRBV2|TRBJ2-7|NA
TGTGCCAGCAGCTCCAGGAGGAGACATGAAACCTACGAGCAGTACTTC
CASSSRRRHETYEQYF
>many|TRBV27|TRBJ2-1|NA
TGTGCCAGTGGGGAGGTCTTAAATGAGCAGTTCTTC
CASGEVLNEQFF
>NA|TRBV7-9|TRBJ2-3|TRBD2
TGTGCCAGCAGCTTGGGACTAGCGGGGCTAGCAGATACGCAGTATTTT
CASSLGLAGLADTQYF
>NA|TRBV28|TRBJ1-5|NA
TGTGCCAGCAGTTTATCAGGGAAGAAGGTCAATCAGCCCCAGCATTTT
CASSLSGKKVNQPQHF
>NA|TRBV19|TRBJ2-1|TRBD2
TGTGCCAGTAGTATCTTGACTAGCGGAGGAGAGCAGTTCTTC
CASSILTSGGEQFF
>NA|TRBV28|TRBJ2-3|TRBD1
TGTGCCAGCAGTGGGACAGGGGGTATATTCGGCACAGATACGCAGTATTTT
CASSGTGGIFGTDTQYF
>NA|TRBV29-1|TRBJ2-4|TRBD2
TGCAGCGTTGAAGATCTAACTAGCGGGGGGCTGGCCAAAAACATTCAGTACTTC
CSVEDLTSGGLAKNIQYF
>NA|TRBV18|TRBJ2-2|NA
TGTGCCAGCTCACCAATCGTCGTTGGGCAGGCGTCTACCGGGGAGCTGTTTTTT
CASSPIVVGQASTGELFF
>NA|TRBV11-2|TRBJ2-1|NA
TGTGCCAGCCTAGGGGGGGGGAACTACAATGAGCAGTTCTTC
CASLGGGNYNEQFF
>NA|TRBV19|TRBJ2-7|NA
TGTGCCAGTAGTTCGGGATCAGGGGTCCTCAACGAGCAGTACTTC
CASSSGSGVLNEQYF
>NA|TRBV5-4|TRBJ1-2|NA
TGTGCCAGCGAACCGCCCGGACAGACATTCAACTATGGCTACACCTTC
CASEPPGQTFNYGYTF
>NA|TRBV7-7|TRBJ2-2|NA
TGTGCTAGCAGCTTAGAGCGTCCCGGGGAGCTGTTTTTT
CASSLERPGELFF
>few|TRBV6-1|TRBJ1-5|NA
TGTGCCAGCAGTGTGGAGGGTTCGGACAATCAGCCCCAGCATTTT
CASSVEGSDNQPQHF
>NA|TRBV15|TRBJ2-3|TRBD2
TGTGCCACCAGCAGAGATCGGAGCGGGGGGGCAGATACGCAGTATTTT
CATSRDRSGGADTQYF
>NA|TRBV7-3|TRBJ2-2|NA
TGTGCCAGCAGCCCCGGGCAGGGAAACACCGGGGAGCTGTTTTTT
CASSPGQGNTGELFF
>NA|TRBV2|TRBJ2-5|NA
TGTGCCAGCACCCTACTACGGTGGGAGACCCAGTACTTC
CASTLLRWETQYF
>NA|TRBV7-9|TRBJ2-7|TRBD2
TGTGCCAGCAACCAGGAGACTAGCGGGGCGGGGGAGCAGTACTTC
CASNQETSGAGEQYF
>NA|TRBV10-3|TRBJ2-6|NA
TGTGCCATCAGTGAGTCTTCTCAAGTACAGATCCACTCTGGGGCCAACGTCCTGACTTTC
CAISESSQVQIHSGANVLTF
>NA|TRBV14|TRBJ2-3|TRBD2
TGTGCCAGCAGCGACACTAGCGTAGGAGATACGCAGTATTTT
CASSDTSVGDTQYF
>NA|TRBV19|TRBJ1-5|TRBD1
TGTGCCAAACGGGACAGGGTCAATCAGCCCCAGCATTTT
CAKRDRVNQPQHF
>NA|TRBV4-2|TRBJ1-1|NA
TGTGCCAGCAGCCAAGATCGGGGGGTATACACTGAAGCTTTCTTT
CASSQDRGVYTEAFF
>NA|TRBV4-3|TRBJ2-5|NA
TGCGCCAGCAGCCAAGATAGAAGCTTCGAGGAGACCCAGTACTTC
CASSQDRSFEETQYF
>NA|TRBV6-1|TRBJ2-7|NA
TGTGCCAGCAGTGAACCATACGTTGGACACCCCTACGAGCAGTACTTC
CASSEPYVGHPYEQYF
>NA|TRBV6-5|TRBJ2-5|NA
TGTGCCAGCAGTACTACGGTAGGGACCCAGTACTTC
CASSTTVGTQYF
>NA|TRBV30|TRBJ1-1|NA
TGTGCCTGGGCCGCTGCAGGGAACACTGAAGCTTTCTTT
CAWAAAGNTEAFF
>few|TRBV27|TRBJ2-7|TRBD1
TGTGCCAGCAGTTTCCTTAACAGGGGGCGACAATACGAGCAGTACTTC
CASSFLNRGRQYEQYF
>NA|TRBV11-2|TRBJ2-7|NA
TGTGCCAGCAGCTTAGACCTCAGCTACGAGCAGTACTTC
CASSLDLSYEQYF
>NA|TRBV7-9|TRBJ1-1|NA
TGTGCCAGCAGCTTAGGGGAGGGACGAAGAATGAACACTGAAGCTTTCTTT
CASSLGEGRRMNTEAFF